This TCR beta chain emerged from a study of T cells expressing NK-cell markers. On the study more broadly: Sorted CD3+CD56-NKG2C+, CD3+CD56+NKG2C+ and CD3+CD56+NKG2C- T cells supplied the TCR beta repertoires. Regarding the study as a whole: Expanded clones of NKG2C+ T cells had an unclear HCMV specificity.

The CDR3 contains 16 residues. TCRdb reprocessed the 5' RACE reads and keeps a single row for each CDR3 protein, giving no DNA. The listing records some 440,000 distinct CDR3 sequences. As regards this clonotype: What it binds is unknown.

Specimen: blood T cells: a sorted CD56 or NKG2C T cell subset, CD4+ or CD8+ T cells, or bulk PBMC T cells (not recorded which). The origin of this receptor is a woman aged 45-60 years in good health. The chain joins TRBV12-3 or TRBV12-4 to TRBJ2-1; there is no DNA to check the TCRdb D call of TRBD2. The CDR3 loop is CASSLAGTSVMNEQFF.